What follows are 13 T cell receptor beta chains derived from one specimen sequenced in a study of cytomegalovirus exposure and HLA in healthy donors. With 60 Vbeta and 13 Jbeta primers, the PCR was carried out. Measured with immunoSEQ multiplex PCR; TCRdb has only the in-frame clones, and not every one. The data show 210,000 or so clones, 70% to 80% seen once. The sequenced sample was PBMCs. These receptors were obtained from a girl aged 2 to 10 in good health and CMV-seronegative.

The V and J genes are TRBV7-9 and TRBJ1-5, with D possibly matching TRBD1 (6 bases). V dropped 5 bases and J dropped 0 bases, with 11 bases sitting between them. The CDR3 runs to 15 residues. The V gene's germline CDR1 is SEHNR and CDR2 FQNEAQ (reference sequence). Here the CDR3 reads CASSTYRDSNQPQHF. In DNA form, the CDR3 reads TGTGCCAGCAGCACCTACAGGGATAGCAATCAGCCCCAGCATTTT. Drawing the rest from reference TRBV7-9 and TRBJ1-5, the complete variable domain is DTGVSQNPRHKITKRGQNVTFRCDPISEHNRLYWYRQTLGQGPEFLTYFQNEAQLEKSRLLSDRFSAERPKGSFSTLEIQRTEQGDSAMYLCASSTYRDSNQPQHFGDGTRLSIL.

This rearrangement joins TRBV7-9 to TRBJ1-2; TRBD1 agrees at 9 bases. V was pared by 5 bases and J by 6 bases, with 7 bases of the junction left unmatched. The CDR3 is made up of 14 amino acids. In germline, CDR1 is SEHNR, CDR2 FQNEAQ (reference sequence). CDR3 sequence (DNA): TGTGCCAGCAGCCAAAGGGGACAGGGACATGGCTACACCTTC. Amino acids: CASSQRGQGHGYTF.

The gene calls are TRBV4-1 and TRBJ2-4; 9 bases align to TRBD2. Germline V CDR1 and CDR2: MGHRA, YSYEKL. The trim removed 1 base at V and 5 bases at J, leaving 9 bases unmatched. The CDR3 spans 17 residues. CDR3: CASSQGRAAGGQNIQYF. The CDR3 DNA follows: TGCGCCAGCAGCCAAGGTCGGGCAGCGGGGGGCCAAAACATTCAGTACTTC.

The chain is built from TRBV13 and TRBJ2-2; 9 bases are shared with TRBD2. CDR3 size: 18 residues. Germline trimming cut 5 bases from V and 0 bases from J; bases unmatched to any gene: 10. The V gene's germline CDR1 is PRHDT and CDR2 FYEKMQ (reference sequence). The CDR3 DNA reads TGTGCCAGCAGCCCATATTTGGCGGGGGGGCCGAACACCGGGGAGCTGTTTTTT. Residues: CASSPYLAGGPNTGELFF.

The chain has TRBV5-5 and TRBJ1-1; D is unresolved. CDR3 length equals 15 residues. V was trimmed by 5 bases and J by 1 base, leaving 15 bases between them. Germline CDR1 reads SGHKS; CDR2 reads YYEKEE (reference sequence). Written as DNA, the CDR3 is TGTGCCAGCAGTTTGACCTCTGGGCCGAACACTGAAGCTTTCTTT. This gives the protein CASSLTSGPNTEAFF.

This clone appeared a single time. CDR3 sequence: CSAATGFLAFF. The CDR3 coding sequence is TGCAGCGCCGCGACAGGGTTTTTAGCTTTCTTT. The chain links TRBV29-1 to TRBJ1-1; 7 nucleotides match TRBD1. Germline CDR1 reads SQVTM; CDR2 reads ANQGSEA. CDR3 length equals 11 residues. The V and J ends lost 7 bases and 10 bases, in that order; junction bases with no gene match: 9.

A single count supports this clone. The chain couples TRBV15 to TRBJ2-5; 13 bases are a match to TRBD2. The CDR3 is 16 amino acids. J gave up 4 bases and V 0 bases, and 2 bases lay outside the gene matches. Germline assignment: CDR1 LNHNV and CDR2 YYDKDF (reference sequence). CDR3 DNA sequence: TGTGCCACCAGCAGAGAACGACTAGCGGGAGGAGAGACCCAGTACTTC. Translated, it gives CATSRERLAGGETQYF. The whole variable domain, remainder taken from reference TRBV15 and TRBJ2-5, is DAMVIQNPRYQVTQFGKPVTLSCSQTLNHNVMYWYQQKSSQAPKLLFHYYDKDFNNEADTPDNFQSRRPNTSFCFLDIRSPGLGDTAMYLCATSRERLAGGETQYFGPGTRLLVL.

The chain carries TRBV7-9 and TRBJ2-1, with D perhaps TRBD1 (5 bases). The ends were cut back, 5 bases at V and 0 bases at J, with 8 bases in the middle. This CDR3 comprises 14 residues. The germline V gene encodes CDR1 SEHNR and CDR2 FQNEAQ (reference sequence). The CDR3 sequence: CASSPDTSYNEQFF. The CDR3 DNA follows: TGTGCCAGCAGCCCGGACACCTCCTACAATGAGCAGTTCTTC.

This chain joins TRBV5-1 and TRBJ2-5, with D perhaps TRBD2 (6 bases). The CDR3 is 16 amino acids. The V end was cut by 6 bases, the J end by 4 bases, with 22 bases between. Germline CDR1 reads SGHRS; CDR2 reads YFSETQ. The CDR3, as DNA: TGCGCCAGCATCCTTGGAGTGGCGGGGCTGGGAGAGACCCAGTACTTC. The encoded protein is CASILGVAGLGETQYF.

This clone was seen only a few times. The chain has TRBV19 and TRBJ2-2; D is unclear. Germline lookup yields CDR1 LNHDA and CDR2 SQIVND (reference sequence). V lost 6 bases to trimming and J lost 6 bases, with 5 bases between them. There are 11 residues in the CDR3. The CDR3 nucleotides read TGTGCCAGTAGCGAGTCCGGGGAGCTGTTTTTT. Translating it yields CASSESGELFF.

The gene calls are TRBV19 and TRBJ1-2; a weak D match, TRBD1 (6 bases). Germline V lookup: CDR1 LNHDA, CDR2 SQIVND (reference sequence). The CDR3 has 14 residues. Trimming took off 6 bases at V and 2 bases at J, with 13 bases between the two ends. The CDR3 reads CASSPPDRNYGYTF. The CDR3 region has the DNA TGTGCCAGTAGCCCTCCCGACAGGAACTATGGCTACACCTTC.

The chain joins TRBV18 to TRBJ1-2, with a possible D match to TRBD1 (6 bases). V lost 0 bases to trimming and J lost 3 bases, with 20 bases between them. In germline, CDR1 is KGHSH, CDR2 LQKENI. This CDR3 is built from 18 residues. The chain's CDR3 is CASSPPGGAFGTHYGYTF. CDR3 nucleotide sequence: TGTGCCAGCTCACCACCTGGGGGGGCCTTCGGGACGCACTATGGCTACACCTTC. Full variable domain (rest looked up from reference TRBV18 and TRBJ1-2): NAGVMQNPRHLVRRRGQEARLRCSPMKGHSHVYWYRQLPEEGLKFMVYLQKENIIDESGMPKERFSAEFPKEGPSILRIQQVVRGDSAAYFCASSPPGGAFGTHYGYTFGSGTRLTVV.

This clone was observed a single time. DNA for the CDR3: TGTGCCAGTAGTATAGTGGTCAACAGGGGGAGAAAGAACACTGAAGCTTTCTTT. Protein sequence: CASSIVVNRGRKNTEAFF. The chain is built from TRBV19 and TRBJ1-1, with 8 bases aligning to TRBD1. The V gene end was trimmed by 1 base and the J gene end by 1 base; junction bases not matched to a gene: 11. The CDR3 is 18 residues long. CDR1 and CDR2 (germline): LNHDA, SQIVND (reference sequence).